This T cell receptor beta chain was sequenced for a study of neurological immune-mediated disorders. General observations from the study: No CDR3 amino acid sequences were shared by expanded clones across subjects, suggesting private repertoires in all groups. TCR clonal expansion peaked in HTLV-1-associated myelopathy patients and was lowest in multiple sclerosis patients.

In this sample, this clonotype turned up a few times. The antigen remains unidentified. MiXCR, applied by TCRdb to the 5' RACE reads, yields one record per CDR3 protein. The repertoire includes 40,000 to 55,000 distinct CDR3 sequences, around 10% of them detected once, and approximately 22% sits in the top ten. This clonotype was sampled from a woman aged 40 to 55 with HTLV-1-associated myelopathy (HAM/TSP). Source material: PBMCs.

The CDR3 DNA follows: TGTGCCAGCAGTGAAGAGGGGGGCGTTCAGCCCCAGCATTTT. Translation: CASSEEGGVQPQHF. The V and J genes are TRBV2 and TRBJ1-5, with D tentatively TRBD1 (6 bases). V lost 1 base to trimming and J lost 6 bases, with 10 bases between them. Per germline, CDR1 SNHLY and CDR2 FYNNEI. This CDR3 comprises 14 residues.